These 3 T cell receptor beta chains were all obtained from the same sample, sequenced in a study of cytomegalovirus exposure and HLA in healthy donors. The PCR ran on 60 Vbeta and 13 Jbeta primers. TCRdb keeps only in-frame clones here, not all; method: immunoSEQ multiplex PCR. The data show 150,000 or so clones, approximately 80% seen once. The sequencing sample was made of PBMCs. Receptors originate from a middle-aged woman in good health and CMV-seropositive.

The chain couples TRBV28 to TRBJ2-1; perhaps TRBD2 as D (5 bases). The CDR3 sequence is 17 residues long. Trimming took off 6 bases at V and 9 bases at J, with 27 bases between the two ends. Germline V gene sequence: CDR1 MDHEN, CDR2 SYDVKM. The CDR3 DNA reads TGTGCCAGCAGGATAGGGAGTAAGGGCCTCTTAAGCGGTGAGCAGTTCTTC. Translated, it gives CASRIGSKGLLSGEQFF. The full variable domain, completed using reference TRBV28 and TRBJ2-1, is DVKVTQSSRYLVKRTGEKVFLECVQDMDHENMFWYRQDPGLGLRLIYFSYDVKMKEKGDIPEGYSVSREKKERFSLILESASTNQTSMYLCASRIGSKGLLSGEQFFGPGTRLTVL.

A single count supports this clone. The gene calls are TRBV30 and TRBJ2-1; unclear D gene. V was cut by 3 bases and J by 0 bases, with 18 bases left in between. This CDR3 has 17 amino acids. The germline V gene encodes CDR1 GTSNPN and CDR2 SVGIG (reference sequence). The CDR3 DNA is TGTGCCTGGAGCTCCCGGGTTGGTTCTTACTCCTACAATGAGCAGTTCTTC. Amino acid sequence: CAWSSRVGSYSYNEQFF.

This clone was counted once. The chain carries TRBV28 and TRBJ2-2; a possible D gene is TRBD1 (6 bases). With 2 bases removed from V and 4 bases from J, the gap between germline ends came to 8 bases. The CDR3 covers 14 residues. Germline V gives CDR1 MDHEN, CDR2 SYDVKM. The CDR3 nucleotides read TGTGCCAGCAGTTTAATGGGGGCCACCGGGGAGCTGTTTTTT. Amino acid sequence: CASSLMGATGELFF.